This TCR beta chain was observed in a study of T cell responses to AZD1222 COVID-19 vaccine. Study-level results: The repertoires were collected only after the peak T cell response.

Regarding this clone: The antigen remains undetermined.

The germline gives CDR1 SGHVS, CDR2 FNYEAQ. The CDR3 sequence is 16 residues long. Trimming removed 5 bases at V and 4 bases at J, with 17 bases between. Generated by immunoSEQ multiplex PCR, the TCRdb table keeps only in-frame clones and is missing some. This table holds 100,000 to 150,000 clones, approximately 85% found once. The rearrangement links TRBV7-6 to TRBJ2-2, with D perhaps being TRBD1 or TRBD2 (5 bases each). The receptor's source is an adult who received the AZD1222 COVID-19 vaccine. Sequencing was performed on peripheral blood, taken 28 days after the second AZD1222 dose. CDR3: CASSSPFGTGTGELFF. The CDR3 DNA follows: TGTGCCAGCAGCAGCCCTTTCGGGACGGGCACCGGGGAGCTGTTTTTT. The complete variable domain, with remaining parts taken from reference TRBV7-6 and TRBJ2-2, reads GAGVSQSPRYKVTKRGQDVALRCDPISGHVSLYWYRQALGQGPEFLTYFNYEAQQDKSGLPNDRFSAERPEGSISTLTIQRTEQRDSAMYRCASSSPFGTGTGELFFGEGSRLTVL.